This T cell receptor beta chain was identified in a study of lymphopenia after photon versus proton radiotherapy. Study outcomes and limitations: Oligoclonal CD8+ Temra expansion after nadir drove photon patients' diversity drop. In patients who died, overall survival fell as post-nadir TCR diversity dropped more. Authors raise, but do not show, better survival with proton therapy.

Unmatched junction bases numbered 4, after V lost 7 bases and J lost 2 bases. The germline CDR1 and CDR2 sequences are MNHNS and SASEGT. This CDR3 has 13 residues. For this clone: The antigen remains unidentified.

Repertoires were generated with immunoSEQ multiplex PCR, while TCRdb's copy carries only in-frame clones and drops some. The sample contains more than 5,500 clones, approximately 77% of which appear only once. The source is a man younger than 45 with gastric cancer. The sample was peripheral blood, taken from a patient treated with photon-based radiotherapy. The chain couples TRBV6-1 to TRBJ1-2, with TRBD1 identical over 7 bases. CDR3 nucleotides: TGTGCCAGCACCCCGGACAGGAACTATGGCTACACCTTC. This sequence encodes CASTPDRNYGYTF.